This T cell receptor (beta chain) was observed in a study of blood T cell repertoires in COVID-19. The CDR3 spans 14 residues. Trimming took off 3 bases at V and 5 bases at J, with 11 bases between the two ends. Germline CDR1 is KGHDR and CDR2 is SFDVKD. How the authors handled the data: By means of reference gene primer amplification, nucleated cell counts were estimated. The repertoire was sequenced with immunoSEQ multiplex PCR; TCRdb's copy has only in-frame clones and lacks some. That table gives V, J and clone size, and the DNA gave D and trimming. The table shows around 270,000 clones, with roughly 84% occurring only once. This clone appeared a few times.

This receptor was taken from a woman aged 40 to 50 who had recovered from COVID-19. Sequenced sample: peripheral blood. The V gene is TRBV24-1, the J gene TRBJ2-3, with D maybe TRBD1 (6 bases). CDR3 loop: CATSDARTVDTQYF. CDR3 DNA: TGTGCCACCAGTGATGCCAGGACAGTAGATACGCAGTATTTT.